Included here is one T cell receptor beta chain sequence, with context. As yet, its antigen is unknown. The data were obtained in a study of beta chain features in type 1 diabetes. Findings and limits, study-wide: All four CD4+ subsets of Type 1 diabetes patients contained TCRB CDR3s that were moderately but significantly shorter. Junctions at VDJ sites from type 1 diabetes patients had fewer insertions and more deletions.

Reverse transcribing all isolated RNA meant expressed TCRB transcripts were sequenced. The method was immunoSEQ multiplex PCR; TCRdb's version includes in-frame clones alone and lacks a portion of them. The table records 300,000 or so clones, around an eighth of them present only once. Germline loops: CDR1 MGHDK, CDR2 SYGVNS. The V gene end was trimmed by 4 bases and the J gene end by 6 bases; junction bases not matched to a gene: 9. The CDR3 sequence is 15 residues long. Sequencing used naive CD4+ T cells from blood. This chain connects TRBV25-1 to TRBJ2-1, with 7 bases lining up with TRBD1. This clonotype was sampled from a man aged 25-40 years with type 1 diabetes. The DNA of the CDR3 is TGTGCCAGCAGTGTTGGCAGGGGGAATGGCAATGAGCAGTTCTTC. This encodes CASSVGRGNGNEQFF.